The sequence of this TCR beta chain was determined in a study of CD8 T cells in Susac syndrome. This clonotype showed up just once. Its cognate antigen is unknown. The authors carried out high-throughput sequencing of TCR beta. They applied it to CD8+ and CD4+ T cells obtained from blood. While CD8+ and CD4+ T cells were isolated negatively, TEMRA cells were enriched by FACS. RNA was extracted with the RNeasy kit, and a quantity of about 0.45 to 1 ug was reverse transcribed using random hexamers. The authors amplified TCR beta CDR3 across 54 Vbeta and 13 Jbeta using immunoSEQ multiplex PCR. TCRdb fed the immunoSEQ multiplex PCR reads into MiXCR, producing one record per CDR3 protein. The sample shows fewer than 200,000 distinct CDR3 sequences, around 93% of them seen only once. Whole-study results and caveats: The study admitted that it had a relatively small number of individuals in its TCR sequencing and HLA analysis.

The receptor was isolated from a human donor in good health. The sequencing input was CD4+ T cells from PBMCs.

The CDR3 loop is CASSLGDRGRNEQFF. As DNA, the CDR3 is TGTGCCAGCAGCTTAGGGGACAGGGGGCGCAATGAGCAGTTCTTC. This chain links TRBV11-1 with TRBJ2-1, with 12 bases identical to TRBD1. This CDR3 spans 15 amino acids. Losses at the gene ends were 1 base for V and 6 bases for J; bases not matched to a gene: 1. CDR1 and CDR2 from the germline V gene are SGHAT and FQDESV (reference sequence).